Reported below is one T cell receptor (beta chain). Its antigen is currently unknown. CDR1 is MGHRA, CDR2 YSYEKL, per germline. The CDR3 length is 18 residues. V was pared by 0 bases and J by 0 bases, with 5 bases of the junction left unmatched. The sample belongs to a study of cytomegalovirus exposure and HLA in healthy donors. Study conclusions and caveats: The study flagged some 170 TCR beta chains as cytomegalovirus-associated. TCR beta chains associated with HLA were, in a later analysis, more clonally expanded than equally common others.

Amplification used 60 Vbeta primers and 13 Jbeta primers. Using immunoSEQ multiplex PCR, the repertoire was profiled, and TCRdb retains in-frame clones only, with some absent. The sample lists about 140,000 clones, 75% to 85% occurring once. The receptor was derived from a man aged 50 to 59 in good health and CMV-seronegative. Sequences were obtained from PBMCs. V usage is TRBV4-1 and J usage is TRBJ1-4; 9 bases agree with TRBD1. The CDR3 nucleotides are TGCGCCAGCAGCCAAGACGACAGGGGGGCCGCAACTAATGAAAAACTGTTTTTT. Translating it yields CASSQDDRGAATNEKLFF.